This TCR beta chain is drawn from a study of CD8 T cells in ankylosing spondylitis. The CDR3 sequence is 13 residues long. Trimming stripped 3 bases from V and 3 bases from J, with 12 bases between. Germline lookup yields CDR1 DFQATT and CDR2 SNEGSKA (reference sequence). Study-level results: Previous work reported some of these motif variants in the synovial fluid and blood of reactive arthritis. Reportedly, significant enrichment of disease-linked clones occurred in matched ankylosing spondylitis synovial fluid.

The table lists this clonotype with a few counts. Its antigen remains unknown. It was by quantitative 5'-RACE with molecular barcodes that TCR beta libraries were made. In TCRdb, the 5' RACE reads were re-called with MiXCR into one record per CDR3 protein. This repertoire shows a few hundred thousand distinct CDR3 sequences, approximately 20% found once; its top ten account for under 40%. Sequencing used blood, either unsorted or a sorted T cell fraction (not recorded which). The chain joins TRBV20-1 to TRBJ2-7, with D possibly matching TRBD2 (6 bases). This receptor was taken from a male donor with ankylosing spondylitis or in good health (not recorded which). This CDR3 reads CSASSGDFYEQYF. Here the CDR3 DNA reads TGCAGTGCTAGTTCCGGGGACTTCTACGAGCAGTACTTC.